This is a list of T cell receptor beta chains from one sample in a study of cytomegalovirus exposure and HLA in healthy donors. Produced via immunoSEQ multiplex PCR; TCRdb's table is partial and in-frame only. The sample contains 170,000 or so clones, 80% of which appear only once. The specimen sequenced was PBMCs. The receptors here all came from a male donor in good health and CMV-seropositive. Both conserved end residues are part of each CDR3. D genes are given only for firm matches. Expanded clones are given a class, and other clones once, few, many or no size at all.

size	V	D	J	CDR3	DNA
.	TRBV28	TRBD1	TRBJ1-1	CASSLGQFDTEAFF	TGTGCCAGCAGCCTGGGACAGTTTGACACTGAAGCTTTCTTT
few	TRBV5-8	TRBD1	TRBJ1-6	CASSRDRDSPLHF	TGTGCCAGCAGCCGGGACAGGGATTCACCCCTCCACTTT
.	TRBV28	TRBD1	TRBJ2-7	CASSSSPSRGRTYEQYF	TGTGCCAGCAGTTCGTCCCCTTCCAGGGGGCGAACGTACGAGCAGTACTTC
.	TRBV27	.	TRBJ2-7	CASSLRPDLLIRGDEQYF	TGTGCCAGCAGCCTTCGCCCGGACCTTCTAATAAGGGGCGACGAGCAGTACTTC
few	TRBV6-5	TRBD1	TRBJ1-2	CASSYSGTGLYGYTF	TGTGCCAGCAGTTACTCAGGGACAGGGCTCTATGGCTACACCTTC
.	TRBV27	.	TRBJ1-4	CASSLTATNEKLFF	TGTGCCAGCAGCCTGACAGCTACTAATGAAAAACTGTTTTTT
.	TRBV11-2	.	TRBJ2-3	CASTVDSDTQYF	TGTGCCAGCACCGTCGACTCAGATACGCAGTATTTT
.	TRBV15	.	TRBJ1-2	CATSRDRGAGVHGYTF	TGTGCCACCAGCAGAGACAGGGGCGCTGGGGTCCATGGCTACACCTTC
.	TRBV5-4	TRBD1	TRBJ1-5	CASSPGTGAGQPQHF	TGTGCCAGCAGCCCCGGGACAGGGGCAGGTCAGCCCCAGCATTTT
few	TRBV5-4	TRBD1	TRBJ1-2	CASSGQDYGYTF	TGTGCCAGCAGCGGACAGGACTATGGCTACACCTTC
.	TRBV29-1	TRBD1	TRBJ2-1	CSAQTGAREQFF	TGCAGCGCCCAGACAGGGGCTCGGGAGCAGTTCTTC
.	TRBV7-2	.	TRBJ2-1	CASSLSGNEQFF	TGTGCCAGCAGCTTATCAGGGAATGAGCAGTTCTTC
.	TRBV18	TRBD1	TRBJ2-7	CASSPPGDRHSSYEQYF	TGTGCCAGCTCACCACCGGGGGACAGGCATAGCTCCTACGAGCAGTACTTC
.	TRBV10-3	.	TRBJ2-7	CAISDLRGGTGAEQYF	TGTGCCATCAGTGATCTCCGGGGCGGGACGGGTGCCGAGCAGTACTTC
once	TRBV28	TRBD2	TRBJ2-2	CATTSGRFTGELFF	TGTGCCACGACTAGCGGGAGGTTTACCGGGGAGCTGTTTTTT
.	TRBV7-8	.	TRBJ1-2	CASSPGLGGGVLGYTF	TGTGCCAGCAGCCCCGGACTAGGGGGAGGGGTTTTAGGCTACACCTTC
.	TRBV28	TRBD2	TRBJ2-7	CASSRASGIVGQYF	TGTGCCAGCAGTCGGGCTAGCGGGATCGTTGGGCAGTACTTC